This T cell receptor beta chain was found in a study of OX40 agonist ivuxolimab in advanced cancers. Describing the broader study: Ivuxolimab, which targeted the costimulatory receptor OX40 (CD134), was an agonistic, fully human IgG2 monoclonal antibody. Intravenous ivuxolimab was administered to patients every 2 weeks at six dose levels: 0.01, 0.1, 0.3, 1.5, 3 and 10 mg/kg. Among the approximately 54 dose-escalation patients, around 20 had hepatocellular carcinoma, about 15 melanoma, 9 renal cell carcinoma and 9 head and neck cancer. In the dose-escalation cohort, around four fifths of patients were male, and the mean age was approximately 55 years, with a range of about 20 to 90. Patients were allowed to have had prior anti-PD-1, anti-PD-L1 or anti-CTLA-4 therapy, and approximately 40% of the dose-escalation patients had been treated with checkpoint inhibitors. Partial responses were achieved by three dose-escalation patients, of whom one had hepatocellular carcinoma and two had cutaneous melanoma. Peripheral TCRbeta sequencing was intended to test whether TCR sequence diversity was altered and clonal T-cell expansion was caused by ivuxolimab. The paper covers the monotherapy dose-escalation part of the phase I ivuxolimab trial, which included N ≈ 50 patients. The full study reports these points: The antigen specificity of the clonally expanded peripheral T cells was not determined. Low levels of normalized T-cell clonal expansion were also seen in some nonresponding patients. Partial responders in the 0.1-3.0 mg/kg groups had among the lowest normalized peripheral clonal expansion, especially among CD8+ T cells. Clonal expansion of both CD4+ and CD8+ blood T cells was observed from baseline to week 6 at doses 0.1 to 3.0 mg/kg. After ivuxolimab, expanded clones were on average more numerous among CD8+ T cells than among CD4+ T cells.

To sequence the TCRbeta CDR3 region, genomic DNA was isolated from the sorted cells. TCRbeta CDR3 regions were sequenced using the immunoSEQ Assay. TCRdb took this table from immuneACCESS and kept in-frame rearrangements with V and J called. Such tables lack part of the clones; where checked against another copy, unresolved V genes explain under half of the gap, and the rest is unexplained. The sample profile shows some 61,000 clones; around 89% of them were found once. Of the sample, roughly 5% is held by the ten largest clones. About this clone itself: This clone's antigen is unknown. It has no much larger one-base neighbor in the sample; base qualities were not kept.

Per the germline V gene, SNHLY is the CDR1 and FYNNEI is the CDR2. There are 14 amino acids in the CDR3, from cysteine to phenylalanine inclusive. CDR3 DNA is the only sequence kept; it has 42 bases, read in frame from the first base. V is reduced by 5 bases and J by 3 bases, leaving a spacing of 11 bases between them. Patients with a history of autoimmune disease or receiving systemic immunosuppression were excluded from the trial. In every dose cohort, peripheral blood was drawn for TCR sequencing at baseline, cycle 4 day 1, and cycle 7 day 1. The samples were drawn from a first-in-human, open-label, multicenter phase I dose-escalation trial of ivuxolimab. Adults with locally advanced or metastatic melanoma, renal cell carcinoma, hepatocellular carcinoma or head and neck squamous cell carcinoma were enrolled in the trial. Before TCR sequencing, CD4+ and CD8+ T cells were separately sorted from peripheral blood.

Sequences were derived from CD4+ or CD8+ T cells sorted from blood, sampled in a trial of the OX40 agonist ivuxolimab. The receptor chain draws on TRBV2 and TRBJ1-5, and TRBD1 may be the D gene, going by 6 matching bases. The TCR comes from an adult with an advanced solid tumor such as melanoma, head and neck, liver or kidney cancer. The bases read TGTGCCAGCAGTAACAGGGTCTTCAATCAGCCCCAGCATTTT. Translation gives CASSNRVFNQPQHF.